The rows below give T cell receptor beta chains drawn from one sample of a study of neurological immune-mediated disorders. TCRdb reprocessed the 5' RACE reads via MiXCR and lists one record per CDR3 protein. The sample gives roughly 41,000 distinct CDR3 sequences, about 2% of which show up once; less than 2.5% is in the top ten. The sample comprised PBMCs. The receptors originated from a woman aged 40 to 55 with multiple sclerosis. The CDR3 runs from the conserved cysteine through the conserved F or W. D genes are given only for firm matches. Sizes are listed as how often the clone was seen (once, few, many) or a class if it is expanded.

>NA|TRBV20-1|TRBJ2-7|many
TGCAGTGCTAGAGACCCGCGGACATCACCCTACGAGCAGTACTTC
CSARDPRTSPYEQYF
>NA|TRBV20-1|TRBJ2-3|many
TGCAGTGCTAAACCCTTCAAAAGTGCTAGCACAGATACGCAGTATTTT
CSAKPFKSASTDTQYF
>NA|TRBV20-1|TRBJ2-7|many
TGCAGTGCTTACAGGGGAGGGTCCTACGAGCAGTACTTC
CSAYRGGSYEQYF
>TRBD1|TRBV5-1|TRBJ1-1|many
TGCGCCAGCAGCCTGGACAGGGCTAATGAAGCTTTCTTT
CASSLDRANEAFF
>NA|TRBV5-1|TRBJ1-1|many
TGCGCCAGCAGCTCGAACGGCGGACCTAACACTGAAGCTTTCTTT
CASSSNGGPNTEAFF
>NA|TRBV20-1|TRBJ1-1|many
TGCAGTGGGCACCCATTCAGGAACACTGAAGCTTTCTTT
CSGHPFRNTEAFF
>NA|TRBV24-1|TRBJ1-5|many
TGTGCCACCAGTGACAGGGTACTTCAGCCCCAGCATTTT
CATSDRVLQPQHF
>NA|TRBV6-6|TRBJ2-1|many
TGTGCCAGCAGGGGGGGACAGTCCATCGGGGTATACAATGAGCAGTTCTTC
CASRGGQSIGVYNEQFF
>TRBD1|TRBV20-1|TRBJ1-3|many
TGCAGTGGAGACAGGGGGCCCTCTGGAAACACCATATATTTT
CSGDRGPSGNTIYF
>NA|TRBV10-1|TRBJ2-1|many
TGCGCCAGCAGTGGCATAACAGGCTCCTACAATGAGCAGTTCTTC
CASSGITGSYNEQFF
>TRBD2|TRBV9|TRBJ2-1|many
TGTGCCAGCAGCGTAGAAGCGGGGGGACGCAATGAGCAGTTCTTC
CASSVEAGGRNEQFF
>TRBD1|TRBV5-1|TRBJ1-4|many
TGCGCCAGCAGACACGGACAGGGACGCGAAAAACTGTTTTTT
CASRHGQGREKLFF
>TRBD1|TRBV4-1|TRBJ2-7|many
TGCGCCAGCAGCCAAGGTTGGGACAGGGCCTACGAGCAGTACTTC
CASSQGWDRAYEQYF
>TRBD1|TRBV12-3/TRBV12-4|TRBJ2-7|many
TGTGCCAGCAGTTCCCAAGGACAGGGTGGGGAGCAGTACTTC
CASSSQGQGGEQYF
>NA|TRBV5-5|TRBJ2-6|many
TGTGCCAGCAGCTTGGGACCAAGCGCTGGGGCCAACGTCCTGACTTTC
CASSLGPSAGANVLTF
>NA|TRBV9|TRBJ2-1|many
TGTGCCAGCAGCGTAGGGTGGGGGCAGGGGTTCGTTGAGCAGTTCTTC
CASSVGWGQGFVEQFF
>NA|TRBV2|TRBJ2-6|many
TGTGCGGATTCGACAGGAAACTCTGGGGCCAACGTCCTGACTTTC
CADSTGNSGANVLTF
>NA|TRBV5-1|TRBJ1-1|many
TGCGCCAGCAGCTTGGGGACAGCAGGGGATTCTGAAGCTTTCTTT
CASSLGTAGDSEAFF
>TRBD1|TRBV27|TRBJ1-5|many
TGTGCCAGCAGTTCACTCGGGACAGGGAATCAGCCCCAGCATTTT
CASSSLGTGNQPQHF
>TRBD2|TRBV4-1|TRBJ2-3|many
TGCGCCAGCAGCCCCGGGACTAGCGGCCTTACGCAGTATTTT
CASSPGTSGLTQYF
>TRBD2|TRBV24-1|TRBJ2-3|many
TGTGCCACCAGTGATCCCAGCGGGGTAGCGAATACGCAGTATTTT
CATSDPSGVANTQYF
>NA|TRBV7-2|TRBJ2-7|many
TGTGCCAGCAGCTTAGAGGGGGCGGGGGAGCAGTACTTC
CASSLEGAGEQYF
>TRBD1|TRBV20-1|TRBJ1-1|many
TGCAGTGCTAGGACAGGGATCCAGGGCACTGAAGCTTTCTTT
CSARTGIQGTEAFF
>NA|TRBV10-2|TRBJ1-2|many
TGCGCCAGCAGTGGACAGTTTAACTATGGCTACACCTTC
CASSGQFNYGYTF
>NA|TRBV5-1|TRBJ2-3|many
TGCGCCAGCAGCTTACTCTCGGGGGACGTAGATACGCAGTATTTT
CASSLLSGDVDTQYF
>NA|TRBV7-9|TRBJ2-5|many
TGTGCCAGCAGCCCGGGGGACACCCGTAGTGACTTC
CASSPGDTRSDF
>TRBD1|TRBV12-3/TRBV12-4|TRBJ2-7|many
TGTGCCATAGGGACAGGGGGATACGAGCAGTACTTC
CAIGTGGYEQYF